This T cell receptor beta chain was sequenced during a study of blood T cell repertoires in COVID-19. Across the study: T cells, B-cell-depleted T cells, or PBMCs supplied cDNA or gDNA.

The age range of participants was about 18 to 95 years, with residence in about 25 US areas. The V gene lost 3 bases and the J gene lost 7 bases, with 18 bases spanning the gap. The CDR3 totals 15 residues. Germline loops: CDR1 SEHNR, CDR2 FQNEAQ (reference sequence). The repertoire was sequenced with immunoSEQ multiplex PCR; TCRdb's copy has only in-frame clones and lacks some. The table records 200,000 to 250,000 clones, more than 80% of them present only once. The rearrangement uses TRBV7-9 and TRBJ1-1; weak D call: TRBD1 (5 bases). What was sequenced was PBMCs or T cells enriched from blood (not recorded which). The clonotype comes from a man in his fifties or sixties who had recovered from COVID-19. CDR3 coding DNA: TGTGCCAGCAGCTTCCCCAGGGTAGCAGATGGTGAAGCTTTCTTT. As protein: CASSFPRVADGEAFF.